The T cell receptor (beta chain) described here comes from a study of CDR3 diversity in severe acne (dated by TCRdb to between 2018 and 2021). V is cut back by 4 bases and J by 0 bases, with 23 bases in the junction unmatched. Sequences SGHRS (CDR1) and YFSETQ (CDR2) are obtained from the germline V gene. The CDR3 measures 21 amino acids from cysteine to phenylalanine. CDR3 DNA only is kept here, 63 bases in frame from base 1. Library prep was done by PCR. These reads were obtained on an Illumina HiSeq 2000. TCRdb ran its own pipeline on the public reads, namely fastp trimming at Q25 and MiXCR clone calling, and kept in-frame beta chains. Each CDR3 protein gets just one entry, which takes the most common genes and DNA from the rows behind it. The sample table contains fewer than 90,000 distinct CDR3 sequences; only one count was recorded for approximately 51% of them. Around an eighth of the sample goes to the ten largest clones.

To note about this clonotype: What this receptor recognizes is not known. Qualities for individual bases were not recorded, and no much larger clone is one base off.

The TCR originated in a male donor in good health, without acne. This receptor chain uses TRBV5-1 and TRBJ1-2; TRBD1 fits 8 bases in the junction. Sequenced material: blood. Here is the DNA: TGCGCCAGCAGCCCAAACCCGGGACAGGCTATATTCTTATGTGCTAACTATGGCTACACCTTC. The encoded protein is CASSPNPGQAIFLCANYGYTF.